The rows below give T cell receptor beta chains drawn from one sample of a study of cytomegalovirus exposure and HLA in healthy donors. Generated by immunoSEQ multiplex PCR, the TCRdb table keeps only in-frame clones and is missing some. The sample has 80,000 to 100,000 clones, roughly 80% seen once; the top ten hold roughly 3.2%. The sample consisted of PBMCs. The source is a middle-aged man in good health and CMV-seronegative. Both conserved end residues are part of each CDR3. A D gene is named only where the DNA matches it firmly. Some rows have no size entry. The others give once, few or many, or a class for an expanded clone.

NA,TRBJ2-7,NA,TRBV5-1,CASSTRTARYEQYF,TGCGCCAGCAGCACCCGGACAGCCCGCTACGAGCAGTACTTC
NA,TRBJ2-2,NA,TRBV19,CASRGVFGTGELFF,TGTGCCAGTAGAGGGGTGTTCGGCACCGGGGAGCTGTTTTTT
NA,TRBJ2-5,NA,TRBV5-3,CARSLARETQYF,TGTGCCAGAAGCTTGGCCCGGGAGACCCAGTACTTC
NA,TRBJ1-2,NA,TRBV7-3,CASSLTGGYGYTF,TGTGCCAGCAGCTTAACAGGGGGCTATGGCTACACCTTC
TRBD1,TRBJ1-1,few,TRBV2,CASKTGTGITEAFF,TGTGCCAGCAAGACCGGGACAGGGATCACTGAAGCTTTCTTT
TRBD1,TRBJ1-4,NA,TRBV28,CASKPGPGQGVFWANEKLFF,TGTGCCAGCAAACCCGGACCGGGACAGGGGGTTTTTTGGGCTAATGAAAAACTGTTTTTT
NA,TRBJ2-7,NA,TRBV7-8,CASSLGGDRSVFKYF,TGTGCCAGCAGCCTAGGGGGGGACAGGTCTGTTTTTAAGTACTTC
TRBD2,TRBJ2-1,NA,TRBV19,CASSIRGRYNEQFF,TGTGCCAGTAGTATACGCGGGAGGTACAATGAGCAGTTCTTC
TRBD1,TRBJ2-7,NA,TRBV30,CAWRGLGDRDSYEQYF,TGTGCCTGGAGGGGGCTCGGGGACAGGGATTCCTACGAGCAGTACTTC
TRBD1,TRBJ1-2,once,TRBV28,CASTIQGASGYTF,TGTGCCAGCACCATACAGGGGGCGTCTGGCTACACCTTC
NA,TRBJ1-5,NA,TRBV28,CASRVGNQPQHF,TGTGCCAGCAGAGTAGGCAATCAGCCCCAGCATTTT
TRBD1,TRBJ1-4,NA,TRBV11-1,CASSPRTGGNEKLFF,TGTGCCAGCAGCCCCAGGACAGGGGGTAATGAAAAACTGTTTTTT
NA,TRBJ2-6,NA,TRBV10-1,CASRRGNSGANVLTF,TGCGCCAGCCGCCGGGGGAACTCTGGGGCCAACGTCCTGACTTTC
TRBD2,TRBJ2-1,NA,TRBV18,CASSEGSGSSSSYNEQFF,TGTGCCAGCTCCGAAGGTAGCGGGTCCTCAAGCTCCTACAATGAGCAGTTCTTC
TRBD1,TRBJ2-2,NA,TRBV14,CASSPRTGVNTGELFF,TGTGCCAGCAGCCCAAGGACAGGGGTGAACACCGGGGAGCTGTTTTTT
TRBD2,TRBJ2-1,few,TRBV2,CASRMTSGTYNEQFF,TGTGCCAGCAGAATGACTAGCGGAACTTACAATGAGCAGTTCTTC
TRBD1,TRBJ1-5,NA,TRBV14,CASSLKTGNNQPQHF,TGTGCCAGCAGCCTGAAGACAGGGAACAATCAGCCCCAGCATTTT
NA,TRBJ1-6,NA,TRBV4-2,CASSQDSPDYNSPLHF,TGTGCCAGCAGCCAAGATTCGCCAGACTATAATTCACCCCTCCACTTT
NA,TRBJ1-5,few,TRBV5-1,CASSVEGEGNQPQHF,TGCGCCAGCTCGGTGGAAGGGGAGGGCAATCAGCCCCAGCATTTT
NA,TRBJ1-1,NA,TRBV7-9,CASSLVEGVTEAFF,TGTGCCAGCAGCTTAGTGGAGGGAGTTACTGAAGCTTTCTTT
NA,TRBJ2-3,NA,TRBV5-1,CASSLAGTDTQYF,TGCGCCAGCAGCTTGGCGGGTACAGATACGCAGTATTTT
TRBD2,TRBJ2-7,NA,TRBV11-2,CASSLDQSGRGDEQYF,TGTGCCAGCAGCTTAGATCAGAGCGGGAGGGGGGACGAGCAGTACTTC
TRBD1,TRBJ1-5,many,TRBV2,CASSGQGNQPQHF,TGTGCCAGCAGCGGACAGGGGAATCAGCCCCAGCATTTT
TRBD1,TRBJ1-1,NA,TRBV18,CASSLDFGQGRNTEAFF,TGTGCCAGCTCCCTCGACTTTGGACAGGGGAGGAACACTGAAGCTTTCTTT
TRBD1,TRBJ2-5,NA,TRBV2,CASRYRGTGKETQYF,TGTGCCAGCAGGTACAGGGGGACGGGGAAAGAGACCCAGTACTTC
NA,TRBJ2-5,few,TRBV13,CASSAGETQYF,TGTGCCAGCAGCGCCGGGGAGACCCAGTACTTC
TRBD1,TRBJ2-5,NA,TRBV7-8,CASSPRRGTGEKTQYF,TGTGCCAGCAGCCCTCGCAGAGGGACAGGGGAGAAGACCCAGTACTTC
TRBD1,TRBJ2-1,few,TRBV19,CATKRGTGINEQFF,TGTGCCACCAAAAGAGGGACAGGGATCAATGAGCAGTTCTTC
TRBD1,TRBJ1-2,NA,TRBV30,CAWSPGGNGYTF,TGTGCCTGGAGTCCAGGGGGCAATGGCTACACCTTC
TRBD2,TRBJ2-7,NA,TRBV15,CATSRGLAGGPGEQYF,TGTGCCACCAGCAGAGGTTTAGCGGGAGGGCCAGGCGAGCAGTACTTC
TRBD1,TRBJ2-3,NA,TRBV2,CASTEQGVGTDTQYF,TGTGCCAGCACTGAACAGGGGGTCGGCACAGATACGCAGTATTTT